These 16 T cell receptor beta chains originate from one sample sequenced in a study of cytomegalovirus exposure and HLA in healthy donors. Assay used: immunoSEQ multiplex PCR; TCRdb lists only in-frame clones, some missing. The data hold roughly 270,000 clones, with 70% to 90% observed a single time. Source material: PBMCs. These receptors were collected from a woman under 30 in good health and CMV-seronegative.

The chain is built from TRBV28 and TRBJ2-7, with 7 bases aligning to TRBD1. The CDR3 extends over 15 amino acids. Germline loops: CDR1 MDHEN, CDR2 SYDVKM. J was trimmed by 0 bases and V by 5 bases; bases with no gene match: 7. The DNA of the CDR3 is TGTGCCAGCAGTACACATGGGACAGTCTCCTACGAGCAGTACTTC. This codes for CASSTHGTVSYEQYF.

The chain couples TRBV5-4 to TRBJ2-5; 11 bases align to TRBD1. Losses at the gene ends were 4 bases for V and 5 bases for J; bases not matched to a gene: 4. This CDR3 contains 14 residues. From germline, CDR1 is SGHNT and CDR2 YYREEE (reference sequence). CDR3 in amino acids: CASSQDRGRETQYF. DNA for the CDR3: TGTGCCAGCAGCCAGGACAGGGGGCGGGAGACCCAGTACTTC.

The V call is TRBV7-3, the J call TRBJ2-1; D is unclear. The ends were cut back, 2 bases at V and 11 bases at J, with 10 bases in the middle. The CDR3 runs 12 residues. CDR1 and CDR2 (germline): SGHTA, FQGTGA. This chain's CDR3 is CASSLYSGQQFF. In nucleotides, the CDR3 is TGTGCCAGCAGCTTATATTCGGGTCAGCAGTTCTTC.

The CDR3 here is CASSDRPGNSEAFF. DNA for the CDR3: TGCGCCAGCAGTGACAGGCCAGGGAATTCTGAAGCTTTCTTT. This rearrangement joins TRBV10-1 to TRBJ1-1; a possible D gene is TRBD1 (5 bases). Looked up from germline, CDR1 is WNHNN and CDR2 is SYGVQD (reference sequence). The CDR3 is 14 amino acids. V was clipped by 3 bases and J by 6 bases, with 14 bases between them.

V usage is TRBV27 and J usage is TRBJ2-1; 12 bases line up with TRBD1. The CDR3 extends over 16 amino acids. Germline trimming cut 6 bases from V and 6 bases from J; bases unmatched to any gene: 9. Germline CDR1 reads MNHEY; CDR2 reads SMNVEV (reference sequence). The CDR3 region has the DNA TGTGCCAGCAGCTCTCCTCGGGACAGGGGGCGCAATGAGCAGTTCTTC. It yields the protein CASSSPRDRGRNEQFF.

This sequence joins TRBV18 and TRBJ2-5; D is undetermined. This CDR3 region has 13 residues. The germline CDR1 and CDR2 sequences are KGHSH and LQKENI. V lost 2 bases, J lost 7 bases, and 11 bases lay in between. The CDR3 region has the DNA TGTGCCAGCTCACCAAGTGAGCTCGGGACCCAGTACTTC. Protein product: CASSPSELGTQYF.

The gene calls are TRBV7-2 and TRBJ2-1, with D possibly matching TRBD2 (5 bases). Germline lookup yields CDR1 SGHTA and CDR2 FQGNSA. V shed 1 base and J shed 5 bases, with 9 bases lying between them. CDR3 length equals 14 residues. CDR3: CASSLGGSHNEQFF. CDR3 DNA: TGTGCCAGCAGCTTAGGAGGGTCCCACAATGAGCAGTTCTTC.

As regards this clone: A junction end diverges from the germline sequence, so it may reflect a read error. V gene TRBV7-7 combines with J gene TRBJ1-5, with no clear D. The CDR3 covers 15 residues. Germline-derived CDR1 and CDR2 are SSHAT and FNYEAQ (reference sequence). The CDR3 coding sequence is TGTGCTAGCAGCTTAGTGGGAGGAGTCAATCAGCCCCAGCATTTT. This codes for CASSLVGGVNQPQHF. The whole variable domain, filled in from reference TRBV7-7 and TRBJ1-5, reads GAGVSQSPRYKVTKRGQDVTLRCDPISSHATLYWYQQALGQGPEFLTYFNYEAQPDKSGLPSDRFSAERPEGSISTLTIQRTEQRDSAMYRCASSLVGGVNQPQHFGDGTRLSIL.

The chain employs TRBV7-8 and TRBJ2-7; D is perhaps TRBD2 (6 bases). The V gene's germline CDR1 is SGHVS and CDR2 FQNEAQ. The CDR3 sequence is 14 residues long. Trimming took 7 bases from V and 1 from J, leaving 14 bases between them. In DNA, the CDR3 is TGTGCCAGCAACCTCGTGGGGGGATCCTACGAGCAGTACTTC. This sequence encodes CASNLVGGSYEQYF.

The chain employs TRBV19 and TRBJ2-1; 8 positions match TRBD1. CDR1 is LNHDA and CDR2 is SQIVND in the germline V gene (reference sequence). The ends lost 10 bases at V and 5 bases at J; junction bases unmatched: 4. The length of the CDR3 is 12 residues. The CDR3 loop is CATNRGNNEQFF. As DNA, the CDR3 is TGTGCCACCAACAGGGGGAACAATGAGCAGTTCTTC. The complete variable domain, with remaining parts taken from reference TRBV19 and TRBJ2-1, reads DGGITQSPKYLFRKEGQNVTLSCEQNLNHDAMYWYRQDPGQGLRLIYYSQIVNDFQKGDIAEGYSVSREKKESFPLTVTSAQKNPTAFYLCATNRGNNEQFFGPGTRLTVL.

The chain is built from TRBV21-1 and TRBJ2-7; the DNA was not used to check the table's D call, TRBD1. TRBV21-1 is reported as a pseudogene. CDR3 length: 15 amino acids. CDR3 amino acids: CASSKGLQVVNEQYF. CDR3 in DNA: TGTGCCAGCAGCAAAGGGCTACAGGTTGTTAACGAGCAGTACTTC.

The gene calls are TRBV7-6 and TRBJ2-7; TRBD2 matches at 8 bases. V gave up 1 base and J gave up 2 bases; unmatched junction bases: 4. Per the germline V gene, CDR1 is SGHVS and CDR2 is FNYEAQ. The CDR3 totals 15 residues. CDR3 residues: CASSLDTSGTYEQYF. CDR3 DNA sequence: TGTGCCAGCAGCTTAGATACTAGCGGAACCTACGAGCAGTACTTC.

The chain carries TRBV27 and TRBJ1-2; D is uncertain. CDR3 length equals 16 residues. Germline assignment: CDR1 MNHEY and CDR2 SMNVEV (reference sequence). V gave up 0 bases and J gave up 5 bases, with 16 bases separating them. The CDR3 DNA sequence: TGTGCCAGCAGTTTATCGGCGTGGGCCGGAATTTATGGCTACACCTTC. Its translation: CASSLSAWAGIYGYTF.

The chain couples TRBV4-1 to TRBJ2-2, with 8 nucleotides matching TRBD2. Germline assignment: CDR1 MGHRA and CDR2 YSYEKL. V was clipped by 2 bases and J by 4 bases; unmatched bases: 3. CDR3 size: 15 residues. The CDR3 nucleotides are TGCGCCAGCAGCCAAATACTAGCGGTCACCGGGGAGCTGTTTTTT. Residues: CASSQILAVTGELFF.

V is TRBV29-1 and J is TRBJ2-5; 10 nucleotides align to TRBD1. Germline V gene lookup returns CDR1 SQVTM and CDR2 ANQGSEA. Unmatched junction bases numbered 7, after V lost 1 base and J lost 5 bases. CDR3 length equals 15 residues. The CDR3 here is CSVEGGQGRGETQYF. Here the CDR3 DNA reads TGCAGCGTTGAAGGGGGACAGGGGCGCGGGGAGACCCAGTACTTC.

The chain joins TRBV14 to TRBJ2-5; TRBD2 might be the D (6 bases). Germline V gene lookup returns CDR1 SGHDN and CDR2 FVKESK. With 8 bases removed from V and 5 bases from J, the gap between germline ends came to 15 bases. CDR3 length equals 13 residues. CDR3 region: CASQIQGRETQYF. In DNA form, the CDR3 reads TGTGCCAGCCAGATCCAAGGGAGGGAGACCCAGTACTTC.